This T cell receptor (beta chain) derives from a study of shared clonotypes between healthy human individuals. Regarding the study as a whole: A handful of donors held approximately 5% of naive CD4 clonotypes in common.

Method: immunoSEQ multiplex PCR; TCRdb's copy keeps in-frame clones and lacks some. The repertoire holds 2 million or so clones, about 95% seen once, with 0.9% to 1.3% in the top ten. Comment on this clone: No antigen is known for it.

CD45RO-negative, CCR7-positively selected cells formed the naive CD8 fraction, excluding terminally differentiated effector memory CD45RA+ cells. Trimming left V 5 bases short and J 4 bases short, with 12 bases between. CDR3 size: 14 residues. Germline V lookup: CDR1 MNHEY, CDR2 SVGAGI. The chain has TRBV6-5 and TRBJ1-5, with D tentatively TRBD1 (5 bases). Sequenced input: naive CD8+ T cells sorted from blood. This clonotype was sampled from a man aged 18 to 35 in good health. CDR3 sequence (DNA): TGTGCCAGCAGTCAGTCAGGGATAAATCAGCCCCAGCATTTT. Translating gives CASSQSGINQPQHF.